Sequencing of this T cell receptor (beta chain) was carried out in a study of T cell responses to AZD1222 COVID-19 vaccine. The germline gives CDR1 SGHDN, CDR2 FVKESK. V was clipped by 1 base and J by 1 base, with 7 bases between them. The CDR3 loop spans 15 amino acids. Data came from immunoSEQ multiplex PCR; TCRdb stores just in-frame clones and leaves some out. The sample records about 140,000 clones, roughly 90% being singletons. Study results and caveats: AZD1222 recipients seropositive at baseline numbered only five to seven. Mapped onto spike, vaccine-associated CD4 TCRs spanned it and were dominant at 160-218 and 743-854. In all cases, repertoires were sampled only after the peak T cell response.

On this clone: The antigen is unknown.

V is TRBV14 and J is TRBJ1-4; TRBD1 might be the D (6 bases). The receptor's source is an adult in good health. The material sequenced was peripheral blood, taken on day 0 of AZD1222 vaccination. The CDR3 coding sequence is TGTGCCAGCAGCCAAGGGACAGTAACTAATGAAAAACTGTTTTTT. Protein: CASSQGTVTNEKLFF.